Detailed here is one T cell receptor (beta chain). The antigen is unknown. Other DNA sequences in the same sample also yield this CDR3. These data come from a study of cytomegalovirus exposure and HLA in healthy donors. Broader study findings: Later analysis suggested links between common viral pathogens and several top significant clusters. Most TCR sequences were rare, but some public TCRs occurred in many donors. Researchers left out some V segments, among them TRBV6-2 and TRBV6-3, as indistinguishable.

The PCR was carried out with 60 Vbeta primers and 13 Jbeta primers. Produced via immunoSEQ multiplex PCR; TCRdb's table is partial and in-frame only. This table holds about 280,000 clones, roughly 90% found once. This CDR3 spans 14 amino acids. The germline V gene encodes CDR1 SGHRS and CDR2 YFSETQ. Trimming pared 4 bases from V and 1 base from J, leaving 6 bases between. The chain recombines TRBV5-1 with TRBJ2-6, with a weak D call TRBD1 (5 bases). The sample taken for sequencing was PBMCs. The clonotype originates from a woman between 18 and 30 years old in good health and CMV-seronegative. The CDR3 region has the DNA TGCGCCAGCAGCCAGGGATCTGGGGCCAACGTCCTGACTTTC. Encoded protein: CASSQGSGANVLTF.